This T cell receptor (beta chain) was recorded in a study of blood T cell repertoires in COVID-19. Profiled with immunoSEQ multiplex PCR; TCRdb holds only in-frame clones, not every one. The sample holds about 140,000 clones, around 88% seen once. The V end was cut by 6 bases, the J end by 6 bases, with 17 bases between. CDR3 length: 14 amino acids. CDR1 and CDR2 from the germline V gene are MNHEY and SMNVEV (reference sequence). The J gene is TRBJ1-2, the V gene TRBV27; tentatively, D is TRBD1 (6 bases). This clonotype originated in a human donor in a cohort sampled during active COVID-19. Sequenced material: peripheral blood. CDR3 sequence: CASSPARRGDGYTF. CDR3 bases: TGTGCCAGCAGCCCAGCGCGCAGGGGCGATGGCTACACCTTC.